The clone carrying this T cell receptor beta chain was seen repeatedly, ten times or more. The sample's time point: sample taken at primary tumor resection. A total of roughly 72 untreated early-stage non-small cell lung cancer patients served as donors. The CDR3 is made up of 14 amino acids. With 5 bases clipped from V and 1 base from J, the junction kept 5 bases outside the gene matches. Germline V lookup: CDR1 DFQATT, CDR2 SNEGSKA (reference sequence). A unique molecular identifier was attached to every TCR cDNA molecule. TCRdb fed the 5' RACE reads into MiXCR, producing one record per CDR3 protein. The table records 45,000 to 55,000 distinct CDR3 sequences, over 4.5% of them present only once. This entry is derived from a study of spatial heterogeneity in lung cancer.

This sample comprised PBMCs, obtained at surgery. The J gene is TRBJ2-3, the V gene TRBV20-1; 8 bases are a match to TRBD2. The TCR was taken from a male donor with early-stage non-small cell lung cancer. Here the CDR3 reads CSARHSGGTDTQYF. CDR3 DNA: TGCAGTGCTCGTCATAGCGGGGGCACAGATACGCAGTATTTT.